These 10 T cell receptor beta chains came from one sample sequenced in a study of blood T cell repertoires in COVID-19. Some clones are missing from TCRdb's copy, which holds only in-frame ones; the method was immunoSEQ multiplex PCR. The table records some 310,000 clones, over 75% of them present only once. The specimen was peripheral blood. These receptors all stem from a man between 50 and 59 years old with active or convalescent COVID-19.

The genes are TRBV5-6 and TRBJ1-1; 10 bases align to TRBD1. V lost 3 bases and J lost 5; bases outside the gene matches: 1. The CDR3 covers 13 residues. Germline assignment: CDR1 SGHDT and CDR2 YYEEEE. DNA of the CDR3: TGTGCCAGCAGCTCGGGACAGGGGACTGAAGCTTTCTTT. Translation gives CASSSGQGTEAFF.

This clone was detected only a few times. The CDR3 DNA reads as TGCGCCAGCAGCTTGATAGCCCAACCTGGTTACAATGAGCAGTTCTTC. As protein: CASSLIAQPGYNEQFF. V usage is TRBV5-1 and J usage is TRBJ2-1; D gene unclear. The CDR3 runs 16 residues. Germline CDR1 is SGHRS and CDR2 is YFSETQ. With 1 base removed from V and 4 bases from J, the gap between germline ends came to 15 bases.

J is TRBJ2-7 and V is TRBV11-2, with 11 bases identical to TRBD2. This CDR3 region has 15 residues. CDR1 is SGHAT, CDR2 FQNNGV, per germline. Losses at the gene ends were 4 bases for V and 3 bases for J; bases not matched to a gene: 5. In DNA, the CDR3 is TGTGCCAGCAGCTCGCGACTAGCGGGAATCTACGAGCAGTACTTC. Its translation is CASSSRLAGIYEQYF. Looking up the rest from reference TRBV11-2 and TRBJ2-7 gives the full variable domain: EAGVAQSPRYKIIEKRQSVAFWCNPISGHATLYWYQQILGQGPKLLIQFQNNGVVDDSQLPKDRFSAERLKGVDSTLKIQPAKLEDSAVYLCASSSRLAGIYEQYFGPGTRLTVT.

In its sample, this clone was seen once. This chain links TRBV6-2 or TRBV6-3 with TRBJ1-1; a possible D gene is TRBD1 (6 bases). Trimming shortened V by 4 bases and J by 3 bases, and 15 bases separated the two germline ends. The CDR3 is 15 residues long. CDR1 is MNHEY, CDR2 SVGEGT, per germline. CDR3 DNA sequence: TGTGCCAGCAGTTCTACCCCACAGGGTGACACTGAAGCTTTCTTT. Protein: CASSSTPQGDTEAFF.

This clone was observed once. J is TRBJ1-2 and V is TRBV28; 12 bases fit TRBD1. Germline-derived CDR1 and CDR2 are MDHEN and SYDVKM. The CDR3 contains 13 residues. V was clipped by 4 bases and J by 8 bases; unmatched bases: 2. In DNA, the CDR3 is TGTGCCAGCAGTTGGGACAGGGGGCACGGCTACACCTTC. Translated: CASSWDRGHGYTF.

This CDR3 is CASSLQGLGNEKLFF. CDR3 sequence (DNA): TGTGCCAGTAGCCTACAGGGGCTGGGTAATGAAAAACTGTTTTTT. The chain uses TRBV19 and TRBJ1-4; 7 nucleotides line up with TRBD1. This CDR3 contains 15 residues. The germline CDR1 and CDR2 sequences are LNHDA and SQIVND (reference sequence). The V and J ends lost 6 bases and 4 bases, in that order; junction bases with no gene match: 8.

V usage is TRBV25-1 and J usage is TRBJ1-6, with D perhaps matching TRBD1 (5 bases). CDR3 length: 15 amino acids. V shed 2 bases and J shed 9 bases, with 14 bases lying between them. Germline V CDR1 and CDR2: MGHDK, SYGVNS. The CDR3 DNA follows: TGTGCCAGCAGTGAAAACCCGGGGGGAAGTTCACCCCTCCACTTT. The encoded protein is CASSENPGGSSPLHF.

About this clone: One end of the junction is discordant with germline, which a read error may explain. CDR3 DNA sequence: TGTGCTAGCAGCCTATCTAGCGGGGGGGCCGCCGGGGAGCTGTTTTTT. It is translated as CASSLSSGGAAGELFF. The chain combines TRBV7-7 with TRBJ2-2, with 12 bases aligning to TRBD2. The CDR3 has 16 residues. Germline V gene lookup returns CDR1 SSHAT and CDR2 FNYEAQ (reference sequence).

The chain carries TRBV6-6 and TRBJ1-5, with TRBD1 as a possible D gene (5 bases). Germline CDR1 and CDR2: MNHNY and SVGAGI (reference sequence). The CDR3 totals 13 residues. Trimming pared 2 bases from V and 7 bases from J, leaving 9 bases between. The CDR3 DNA sequence: TGTGCCAGCAGTTACAGGGGTGGGCAGCCCCAGCATTTT. This encodes CASSYRGGQPQHF.

The chain links TRBV5-1 to TRBJ1-4; TRBD1 aligns across 7 bases. This CDR3 spans 15 amino acids. V shed 2 bases, J shed 0 bases, and the junction held 1 base outside the gene matches. CDR1 and CDR2 (germline): SGHRS, YFSETQ. The CDR3 DNA reads TGCGCCAGCAGCTTCACAGGGGCAACTAATGAAAAACTGTTTTTT. Its translation is CASSFTGATNEKLFF.